This TCR beta chain originates from a study of blood T cell repertoires in COVID-19. The repertoire was sequenced with immunoSEQ multiplex PCR; TCRdb's copy has only in-frame clones and lacks some. The sample contains about 59,000 clones, roughly 80% of which appear only once. The CDR3 runs to 14 residues. V lost 1 base to trimming and J lost 3 bases, with 10 bases between them. The V gene's germline CDR1 is LGHNA and CDR2 YNFKEQ. The V and J genes are TRBV4-2 and TRBJ2-7; D perhaps matches TRBD2 (5 bases). The receptor was derived from a human donor in a cohort sampled during active COVID-19. Sequenced material: peripheral blood. CDR3 loop: CASSQAARGYEQYF. The CDR3, as DNA: TGTGCCAGCAGCCAAGCGGCTCGGGGCTACGAGCAGTACTTC.